This TCR beta chain appears in the sequencing data of a study of regulatory T cells in long-lasting Graves disease. CDR3 regions were amplified by Arm-PCR using iRepertoire HTBI primers to build TCR beta libraries. TCRdb ran MiXCR on the multiplex PCR reads and lists one entry per CDR3 protein. The sample has 250,000 or so distinct CDR3 sequences; 20% are singletons. As to time point: newly diagnosed GD, antithyroid drugs for less than 3 months. From RNA extracted from PBMCs, the TCR library was made. CDR3 length: 14 residues. The V end was cut by 0 bases, the J end by 0 bases, with 5 bases between. Per germline, CDR1 SGHNT and CDR2 YYREEE (reference sequence).

The rearrangement links TRBV5-4 to TRBJ2-3, with D hard to call. Specimen: peripheral blood mononuclear cells (PBMCs), collected at new diagnosis, from a patient treated with antithyroid drugs. This TCR came from a female donor with Graves disease. The CDR3, as DNA: TGTGCCAGCAGCTTGGCCCAGAGCACAGATACGCAGTATTTT. Translated, it gives CASSLAQSTDTQYF. The full variable domain, rest sourced from reference TRBV5-4 and TRBJ2-3, is ETGVTQSPTHLIKTRGQQVTLRCSSQSGHNTVSWYQQALGQGPQFIFQYYREEENGRGNFPPRFSGLQFPNYSSELNVNALELDDSALYLCASSLAQSTDTQYFGPGTRLTVL.